These 32 T cell receptor beta chains originate from one sample sequenced in a study of cytomegalovirus exposure and HLA in healthy donors. TCRdb keeps only in-frame clones here, not all; method: immunoSEQ multiplex PCR. Here the sample spans some 220,000 clones, about nine tenths being singletons. Sequences were obtained from PBMCs. These receptors were obtained from a woman aged 18-30 years in good health and CMV-seronegative.

The rearrangement joins TRBV30 to TRBJ1-4, with 10 bases matching TRBD1. After removal of 7 bases from V and 8 bases from J, the junction contained 1 base not matched to a gene. This CDR3 is built from 11 residues. CDR1 and CDR2 (germline): GTSNPN, SVGIG (reference sequence). CDR3 sequence: CASGQGEKLFF. CDR3 nucleotides: TGTGCCTCGGGACAGGGGGAAAAACTGTTTTTT.

The chain recombines TRBV5-6 with TRBJ1-4; D perhaps matches TRBD1 (6 bases). The germline V and J ends were trimmed by 0 bases and 6 bases, with 9 bases remaining between them. Looked up from germline, CDR1 is SGHDT and CDR2 is YYEEEE. This CDR3 is built from 14 residues. CDR3: CASSLGGRDEKLFF. The CDR3 nucleotides are TGTGCCAGCAGCTTGGGGGGGCGTGATGAAAAACTGTTTTTT. Full variable domain (remainder filled in from reference TRBV5-6 and TRBJ1-4): DAGVTQSPTHLIKTRGQQVTLRCSPKSGHDTVSWYQQALGQGPQFIFQYYEEEERQRGNFPDRFSGHQFPNYSSELNVNALLLGDSALYLCASSLGGRDEKLFFGSGTQLSVL.

The CDR3 reads CASTGTSGSYEQYF. The CDR3 coding sequence is TGTGCCAGTACAGGGACTAGCGGGAGTTACGAGCAGTACTTC. The rearrangement uses TRBV19 and TRBJ2-7, with 14 bases aligning to TRBD2. V shed 7 bases, J shed 4 bases, and the junction held 3 bases outside the gene matches. The CDR3 contains 14 residues. Germline CDR1 LNHDA, CDR2 SQIVND (reference sequence).

The CDR3 DNA is TGCGCCAGCAGCTACGGACAGGGGGCTGAAGCTTTCTTT. It yields the protein CASSYGQGAEAFF. The chain joins TRBV4-1 to TRBJ1-1; 10 bases fit TRBD1. V was clipped by 5 bases and J by 6 bases; unmatched bases: 3. In germline, CDR1 is MGHRA, CDR2 YSYEKL. The CDR3 runs 13 residues.

V gene TRBV27 combines with J gene TRBJ1-1; tentatively, D is TRBD1 (6 bases). This CDR3 comprises 16 residues. Trimming removed 3 bases from V and 0 bases from J, with 14 bases in between. The germline V gene encodes CDR1 MNHEY and CDR2 SMNVEV (reference sequence). In DNA form, the CDR3 reads TGTGCCAGCAGTTTTCGTGCGGGGGCTATGAACACTGAAGCTTTCTTT. As protein: CASSFRAGAMNTEAFF.

The chain employs TRBV2 and TRBJ1-3; D is perhaps TRBD1 (6 bases). CDR3 length: 14 residues. V lost 6 bases and J lost 2, with 11 bases in between. The germline V gene encodes CDR1 SNHLY and CDR2 FYNNEI. The CDR3 here is CASRLPGAGNTIYF. The CDR3 DNA reads TGTGCCAGCAGACTACCAGGGGCTGGAAACACCATATATTTT.

The chain has TRBV27 and TRBJ1-4, with a weak D call TRBD1 (5 bases). From germline, CDR1 is MNHEY and CDR2 SMNVEV (reference sequence). V was clipped by 4 bases and J by 7 bases, with 22 bases between them. The CDR3 runs to 17 residues. The CDR3 here is CASSSRLGRAGLEKLFF. DNA for the CDR3: TGTGCCAGCAGTTCCCGATTGGGGCGCGCCGGCCTTGAAAAACTGTTTTTT.

V usage is TRBV29-1 and J usage is TRBJ1-2, with 7 bases aligning to TRBD1. The CDR3 is 17 residues long. Germline CDR1 SQVTM, CDR2 ANQGSEA. J was trimmed by 0 bases and V by 4 bases; bases with no gene match: 14. The CDR3 reads CSVVNRGGSPANYGYTF. CDR3 DNA sequence: TGCAGCGTTGTAAACAGGGGCGGATCCCCAGCTAACTATGGCTACACCTTC.

Concerning this clone itself: A read error may account for a junction end that differs from germline. This sequence joins TRBV27 and TRBJ2-7, with TRBD2 matching over 14 bases. From germline, CDR1 is MNHEY and CDR2 SMNVEV (reference sequence). CDR3 length: 15 residues. Here the CDR3 reads CANSSGTSGGGEQYF. The CDR3 DNA reads as TGTGCCAACAGTTCGGGGACTAGCGGGGGCGGGGAGCAGTACTTC.

The rearrangement uses TRBV5-1 and TRBJ1-4; 9 nucleotides align to TRBD1. CDR3 length equals 13 residues. Unmatched junction bases numbered 6, after V lost 7 bases and J lost 8 bases. Germline-derived CDR1 and CDR2 are SGHRS and YFSETQ. The CDR3 sequence is CASRGQGEEKLFF. CDR3 DNA: TGCGCCAGCCGGGGACAGGGTGAAGAAAAACTGTTTTTT.

The V and J genes are TRBV5-4 and TRBJ1-1; the D gene is possibly TRBD1 (5 bases). The ends were cut back, 0 bases at V and 3 bases at J, with 9 bases in the middle. From germline, CDR1 is SGHNT and CDR2 YYREEE (reference sequence). CDR3 length equals 14 residues. The CDR3: CASSLEGLYTEAFF. Here the CDR3 DNA reads TGTGCCAGCAGCTTGGAGGGGTTGTACACTGAAGCTTTCTTT.

This chain joins TRBV6-1 and TRBJ2-7; 7 positions match TRBD1. Germline V CDR1 and CDR2: MNHNS, SASEGT. The V gene end was trimmed by 3 bases and the J gene end by 6 bases; junction bases not matched to a gene: 8. The CDR3 covers 14 residues. Here the CDR3 DNA reads TGTGCCAGCAGTGATGGGCAGGGGGTTTCCGAGCAGTACTTC. This codes for CASSDGQGVSEQYF.

The gene calls are TRBV5-4 and TRBJ2-1; weak D call: TRBD2 (6 bases). V lost 4 bases and J 8 bases, leaving 19 bases between the germline ends. The length of the CDR3 is 15 residues. Germline V gene data show CDR1 as SGHNT and CDR2 as YYREEE (reference sequence). The DNA for the CDR3 is TGTGCCAGCAGCCCCTCAGGAGGGAATAACCATGAGCAGTTCTTC. It codes for CASSPSGGNNHEQFF. Combining the CDR3 with reference TRBV5-4 and TRBJ2-1 gives the whole variable domain ETGVTQSPTHLIKTRGQQVTLRCSSQSGHNTVSWYQQALGQGPQFIFQYYREEENGRGNFPPRFSGLQFPNYSSELNVNALELDDSALYLCASSPSGGNNHEQFFGPGTRLTVL.

The V gene is TRBV7-6, the J gene TRBJ2-2, with D unresolved. This CDR3 has 14 amino acids. From germline, CDR1 is SGHVS and CDR2 FNYEAQ. V lost 0 bases, J lost 1 base, and 3 bases lay in between. The DNA of the CDR3 is TGTGCCAGCAGCTTAGCCGTGAACACCGGGGAGCTGTTTTTT. Protein: CASSLAVNTGELFF.

J is TRBJ2-5 and V is TRBV28, with unresolved D. Trimming removed 4 bases at V and 5 bases at J, with 11 bases between. Per the germline V gene, CDR1 is MDHEN and CDR2 is SYDVKM. This CDR3 comprises 13 residues. For the CDR3, the DNA is TGTGCCAGCAGTTCTCGCGGTGGGGAGACCCAGTACTTC. This encodes CASSSRGGETQYF.

The DNA for the CDR3 is TGTGCCACCAGCAGGAGACTAGCGGGGGGCTACGAGCAGTACTTC. Its protein product is CATSRRLAGGYEQYF. The rearrangement joins TRBV15 to TRBJ2-7, with 13 bases that match TRBD2. V lost 3 bases to trimming and J lost 3 bases; unmatched junction nucleotides: 2. Germline CDR1 LNHNV, CDR2 YYDKDF (reference sequence). The CDR3 extends over 15 amino acids.

This rearrangement joins TRBV30 to TRBJ1-4; D may be TRBD1 (5 bases). The CDR3 is 15 residues long. Germline values: CDR1 GTSNPN, CDR2 SVGIG (reference sequence). Trimming pared 5 bases from V and 8 bases from J, leaving 21 bases between. The CDR3 bases are TGTGCCTGGGGGGGGACCCAACCATTTCACGAAAAACTGTTTTTT. Translating gives CAWGGTQPFHEKLFF.

The chain is built from TRBV30 and TRBJ2-1; 11 bases line up with TRBD1. In germline, CDR1 is GTSNPN, CDR2 SVGIG (reference sequence). The J segment lost 15 bases and the V segment lost 0 bases, leaving 1 base of the junction unmatched. This CDR3 is built from 11 residues. This CDR3 is CAWSVGTGGFF. The CDR3 DNA reads TGTGCCTGGAGTGTGGGGACAGGGGGGTTCTTC.

On this clone itself: A read error may account for a junction end that differs from germline. CDR3 region: CASTSDSHEQYF. CDR3 DNA sequence: TGTGCCAGCACTTCGGACTCCCACGAGCAGTACTTC. This chain joins TRBV2 and TRBJ2-7, with D tentatively TRBD2 (5 bases). CDR3 length: 12 residues. Germline V gives CDR1 SNHLY, CDR2 FYNNEI.

The rearrangement uses TRBV5-1 and TRBJ2-3; tentatively, D is TRBD2 (7 bases). Germline CDR1 is SGHRS and CDR2 is YFSETQ. The CDR3 runs 15 residues. V lost 0 bases to trimming and J lost 3 bases, with 11 bases between them. In DNA form, the CDR3 reads TGCGCCAGCAGCTTGGATGGGAGGGGGACAGATACGCAGTATTTT. This codes for CASSLDGRGTDTQYF.

The chain uses TRBV28 and TRBJ2-7; D is unclear. The CDR3 is 14 amino acids. The V end was cut by 8 bases, the J end by 0 bases, with 14 bases between. Germline V gene lookup returns CDR1 MDHEN and CDR2 SYDVKM. In nucleotides, the CDR3 is TGTGCCAGCGGCGGAAGGAGTAGCTCCTACGAGCAGTACTTC. It translates to CASGGRSSSYEQYF.

This chain uses TRBV5-4 with TRBJ2-3; 8 nucleotides line up with TRBD1. CDR1 SGHNT and CDR2 YYREEE come from the germline V gene (reference sequence). CDR3 length: 16 residues. The V gene end was trimmed by 1 base and the J gene end by 4 bases; junction bases not matched to a gene: 8. In DNA, the CDR3 is TGTGCCAGCAGCTTGATCCAGACAGGGGTTCCAGATACGCAGTATTTT. Translated, it gives CASSLIQTGVPDTQYF.

On this clone itself: The same CDR3 arises from other DNA sequences in this sample as well. The chain has TRBV5-1 and TRBJ2-3, with 9 positions matching TRBD2. The length of the CDR3 is 16 residues. Germline trimming cut 0 bases from V and 0 bases from J; bases unmatched to any gene: 2. CDR1 SGHRS and CDR2 YFSETQ come from the germline V gene. CDR3 DNA: TGCGCCAGCAGCTTGGTAACTAGCGGGAGCACAGATACGCAGTATTTT. Protein product: CASSLVTSGSTDTQYF. Together with reference TRBV5-1 and TRBJ2-3, the CDR3 gives the full variable domain: KAGVTQTPRYLIKTRGQQVTLSCSPISGHRSVSWYQQTPGQGLQFLFEYFSETQRNKGNFPGRFSGRQFSNSRSEMNVSTLELGDSALYLCASSLVTSGSTDTQYFGPGTRLTVL.

This sequence joins TRBV5-1 and TRBJ2-2; TRBD1 aligns across 8 bases. CDR1 and CDR2 from the germline V gene are SGHRS and YFSETQ. Unmatched junction bases numbered 4, after V lost 4 bases and J lost 5 bases. The CDR3 covers 14 residues. The DNA of the CDR3 is TGCGCCAGCAGCGGCGGACAGGGAACCGGGGAGCTGTTTTTT. Protein: CASSGGQGTGELFF.

V and J are TRBV5-1 and TRBJ2-1; tentative D call: TRBD1 (5 bases). The ends were cut back, 1 base at V and 0 bases at J, with 11 bases in the middle. Germline loops: CDR1 SGHRS, CDR2 YFSETQ. This CDR3 has 16 amino acids. CDR3 in amino acids: CASSLQGSSSYNEQFF. CDR3 coding DNA: TGCGCCAGCAGCTTGCAGGGTTCAAGCTCCTACAATGAGCAGTTCTTC.

J is TRBJ1-1 and V is TRBV7-9; D unclear. The CDR3 spans 14 residues. Germline V gene data show CDR1 as SEHNR and CDR2 as FQNEAQ (reference sequence). V dropped 6 bases and J dropped 2 bases, with 13 bases sitting between them. CDR3 in amino acids: CASSLSSVNTEAFF. The CDR3 nucleotides are TGTGCCAGCAGTTTATCCAGCGTAAACACTGAAGCTTTCTTT.

The CDR3 sequence is CASTFLGGVPYYEQFF. The CDR3, as DNA: TGTGCCAGCACCTTTTTGGGAGGGGTCCCTTACTATGAGCAGTTCTTC. This rearrangement joins TRBV5-4 to TRBJ2-1; 7 bases agree with TRBD2. Germline CDR1 reads SGHNT; CDR2 reads YYREEE (reference sequence). The V segment lost 6 bases and the J segment 8 bases; nucleotides outside the gene matches: 17. This CDR3 contains 16 residues.

The chain links TRBV5-1 to TRBJ2-1, with D unresolved. CDR3 size: 15 residues. The germline gives CDR1 SGHRS, CDR2 YFSETQ. V lost 0 bases and J lost 1, with 8 bases in between. The CDR3 nucleotides read TGCGCCAGCAGCTTGGACGCGTTTTCCTACAATGAGCAGTTCTTC. It codes for CASSLDAFSYNEQFF.

This rearrangement joins TRBV7-9 to TRBJ2-3; TRBD1 is a possible D gene (6 bases). Germline CDR1 is SEHNR and CDR2 is FQNEAQ (reference sequence). The CDR3 is 15 residues long. V lost 1 base and J lost 2, with 10 bases in between. The CDR3 loop is CASSLGQGNTDTQYF. The CDR3 DNA sequence: TGTGCCAGCAGCTTAGGGCAGGGGAACACAGATACGCAGTATTTT.

V is TRBV7-9 and J is TRBJ2-7; 7 positions agree with TRBD1. The CDR3 runs to 13 residues. The V and J ends lost 1 base and 9 bases, in that order; junction bases with no gene match: 6. Germline-derived CDR1 and CDR2 are SEHNR and FQNEAQ (reference sequence). DNA of the CDR3: TGTGCCAGCAGCTTAGGTGACAGGGTGCCGCAGTACTTC. It yields the protein CASSLGDRVPQYF.

The chain employs TRBV7-8 and TRBJ1-2; D is undetermined. V was shortened by 6 bases and J by 1 base, with 15 bases between the two germline ends. Per the germline V gene, CDR1 is SGHVS and CDR2 is FQNEAQ. The CDR3 contains 15 residues. The CDR3 region is CASRKSHEGNYGYTF. The CDR3 region has the DNA TGTGCCAGCAGAAAGAGCCACGAGGGTAACTATGGCTACACCTTC. The full variable domain, with the rest looked up from reference TRBV7-8 and TRBJ1-2, is GAGVSQSPRYKVAKRGQDVALRCDPISGHVSLFWYQQALGQGPEFLTYFQNEAQLDKSGLPSDRFFAERPEGSVSTLKIQRTQQEDSAVYLCASRKSHEGNYGYTFGSGTRLTVV.

The gene calls are TRBV7-2 and TRBJ1-5; D gene uncertain. The CDR3 is made up of 13 amino acids. In germline, CDR1 is SGHTA, CDR2 FQGNSA. Trimming shortened V by 3 bases and J by 7 bases, and 10 bases separated the two germline ends. The CDR3 DNA is TGTGCCAGCAGCTTGAGTAAAAACCAGCCCCAGCATTTT. The encoded protein is CASSLSKNQPQHF. The whole variable domain, filled in from reference TRBV7-2 and TRBJ1-5, reads GAGVSQSPSNKVTEKGKDVELRCDPISGHTALYWYRQSLGQGLEFLIYFQGNSAPDKSGLPSDRFSAERTGGSVSTLTIQRTQQEDSAVYLCASSLSKNQPQHFGDGTRLSIL.